What follows are 4 T cell receptor beta chains derived from one specimen sequenced in a study of cytomegalovirus exposure and HLA in healthy donors. PCR used 60 Vbeta primers and 13 Jbeta primers. Generated by immunoSEQ multiplex PCR, the TCRdb table keeps only in-frame clones and is missing some. The sample shows around 100,000 clones, approximately 80% of them seen only once. Sequences were obtained from PBMCs. All receptors derive from a female donor in good health and CMV-seropositive.

The V gene is TRBV6-5, the J gene TRBJ1-3, with TRBD1 matching over 11 bases. CDR3 length: 16 residues. Germline assignment: CDR1 MNHEY and CDR2 SVGAGI. The J segment lost 4 bases and the V segment lost 0 bases, leaving 2 bases of the junction unmatched. The CDR3, as DNA: TGTGCCAGCAGTTACTCGGGACAGGGGGTCGGAAACACCATATATTTT. This codes for CASSYSGQGVGNTIYF.

The rearrangement links TRBV15 to TRBJ2-2; TRBD1 matches at 8 bases. There are 16 residues in the CDR3. Trimming at V came to 5 bases and at J to 4 bases, leaving 9 bases not matched to a gene. From germline, CDR1 is LNHNV and CDR2 YYDKDF (reference sequence). CDR3 sequence reads: CATSRTGTGPTGELFF. CDR3 coding DNA: TGTGCCACCAGCCGGACCGGGACAGGCCCCACCGGGGAGCTGTTTTTT.

The chain employs TRBV25-1 and TRBJ2-7; a weak D match, TRBD1 (6 bases). Trimming pared 5 bases from V and 2 bases from J, leaving 10 bases between. Germline-derived CDR1 and CDR2 are MGHDK and SYGVNS. The length of the CDR3 is 13 residues. The CDR3 loop is CASSPTGTYEQYF. The CDR3 DNA follows: TGTGCCAGCAGTCCGACAGGTACCTACGAGCAGTACTTC.

This chain connects TRBV28 to TRBJ2-4, with D perhaps TRBD1 (5 bases). The CDR3 has 14 amino acids. Trimming cost V 9 bases and J 0 bases, with 12 bases left between them. Germline values: CDR1 MDHEN, CDR2 SYDVKM. CDR3 nucleotide sequence: TGTGCCAGTCAAGGGGTGCTAGCCAAAAACATTCAGTACTTC. Residues: CASQGVLAKNIQYF.